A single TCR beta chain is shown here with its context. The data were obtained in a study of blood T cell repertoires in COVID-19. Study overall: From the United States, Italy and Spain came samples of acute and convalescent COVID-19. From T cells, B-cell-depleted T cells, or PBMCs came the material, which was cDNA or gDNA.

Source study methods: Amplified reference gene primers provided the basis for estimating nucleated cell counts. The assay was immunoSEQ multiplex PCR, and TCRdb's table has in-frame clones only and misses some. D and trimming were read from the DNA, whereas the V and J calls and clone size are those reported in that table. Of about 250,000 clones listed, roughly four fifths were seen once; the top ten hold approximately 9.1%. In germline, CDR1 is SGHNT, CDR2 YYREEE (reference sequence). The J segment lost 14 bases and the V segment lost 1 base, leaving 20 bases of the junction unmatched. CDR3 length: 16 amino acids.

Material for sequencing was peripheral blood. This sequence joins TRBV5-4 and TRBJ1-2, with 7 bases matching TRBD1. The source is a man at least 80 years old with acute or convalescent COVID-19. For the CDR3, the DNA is TGTGCCAGCAGCTTGTCTATGTCCTCCCGGGACAGCCTTAAGACCTTC. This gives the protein CASSLSMSSRDSLKTF.